These 21 T cell receptor beta chains came from one sample sequenced in a study of post-analysis software for immune sequencing data. Study-level findings and limits: TRBV segments more frequent in patients than in controls numbered about five and included TRBV5-6, TRBV5-1 and TRBV20-1.

Tagging with unique molecular identifiers was a feature of the TCR beta cDNA libraries. Each CDR3 protein gets one entry after TCRdb re-called the PCR reads with MiXCR. Of more than 450,000 distinct CDR3 sequences listed, approximately 34% were seen once; the top ten hold about 6%. Their antigens remain unidentified. The sample comprised blood. The receptors come from a girl younger than 18 with multiple sclerosis.

The chain uses TRBV5-1 and TRBJ1-2; D not certain. Germline values: CDR1 SGHRS, CDR2 YFSETQ. V was trimmed by 3 bases and J by 0 bases, leaving 6 bases between them. CDR3 length: 13 amino acids. CDR3 protein: CASSSQANYGYTF. CDR3 sequence (DNA): TGCGCCAGCAGCTCGCAGGCTAACTATGGCTACACCTTC.

This clonotype turned up a few times. This chain links TRBV7-9 with TRBJ1-5; 9 bases fit TRBD1. Germline V gene sequence: CDR1 SEHNR, CDR2 FQNEAQ (reference sequence). V trimming: 1 base; J trimming: 3 bases; junction bases outside the gene matches: 10. The CDR3 length is 18 residues. The CDR3 nucleotides read TGTGCCAGCAGCTTAGGGGGCCGGGACAGGGAGCTCAATCAGCCCCAGCATTTT. It codes for CASSLGGRDRELNQPQHF.

This clonotype was observed a handful of times. V gene TRBV24-1 combines with J gene TRBJ2-3, with TRBD2 matching over 8 bases. The CDR3 spans 17 residues. Per the germline V gene, CDR1 is KGHDR and CDR2 is SFDVKD. The V and J ends lost 4 bases and 3 bases, in that order; junction bases with no gene match: 11. CDR3 residues: CATSDQLGAGETDTQYF. CDR3 DNA: TGTGCCACCAGTGACCAGCTTGGAGCGGGGGAGACAGATACGCAGTATTTT.

J is TRBJ1-2 and V is TRBV12-3 or TRBV12-4; D gene ambiguous. CDR3 length: 15 residues. Trimming removed 3 bases at V and 0 bases at J, with 11 bases between. CDR3 DNA: TGTGCCAGCAGTTTTTCTGGGATAACTAACTATGGCTACACCTTC. Its translation is CASSFSGITNYGYTF.

This clonotype was seen more than once but under ten times. This chain connects TRBV7-8 to TRBJ2-5; tentatively, D is TRBD1 or TRBD2 (6 bases each). The CDR3 covers 13 residues. Deletions cut 5 bases from V and 11 bases from J, with 18 bases between. Per germline, CDR1 SGHVS and CDR2 FQNEAQ. The CDR3 is CASSLSLGGAQYF. In DNA, the CDR3 is TGTGCCAGCAGCCTTAGTTTGGGGGGCGCACAGTACTTC.

In its sample, this clonotype was seen many times. The CDR3 sequence is CASSLGYRPQHF. The CDR3 bases are TGTGCCAGCAGTTTGGGTTACAGGCCCCAGCATTTT. The chain joins TRBV12-3 or TRBV12-4 to TRBJ1-5; D is ambiguous. Trimming left V 3 bases short and J 9 bases short, with 9 bases between. The CDR3 is made up of 12 amino acids.

This clonotype was counted a few times. The chain links TRBV3-1 to TRBJ2-4; TRBD2 is a possible D gene (5 bases). The CDR3 is 14 residues long. CDR1 LGHDT and CDR2 YNNKEL come from the germline V gene (reference sequence). V was shortened by 4 bases and J by 7 bases, with 14 bases between the two germline ends. CDR3 nucleotides: TGTGCCAGCAGCCCAGAGGGCAAAGGGAACATTCAGTACTTC. This codes for CASSPEGKGNIQYF. Using reference TRBV3-1 and TRBJ2-4 for the parts outside the CDR3, the full variable domain is DTAVSQTPKYLVTQMGNDKSIKCEQNLGHDTMYWYKQDSKKFLKIMFSYNNKELIINETVPNRFSPKSPDKAHLNLHINSLELGDSAVYFCASSPEGKGNIQYFGAGTRLSVL.

The rearrangement uses TRBV11-2 and TRBJ1-1; possible D gene TRBD1, 6 bases. V lost 5 bases to trimming and J lost 2 bases, with 9 bases between them. This CDR3 comprises 13 residues. Germline CDR1 SGHAT, CDR2 FQNNGV. In DNA, the CDR3 is TGTGCCAGCAGCCGGGGGGCAAACACTGAAGCTTTCTTT. Translated: CASSRGANTEAFF.

This clonotype has a handful of counts. The chain couples TRBV9 to TRBJ2-5; D uncertain. The CDR3 is made up of 14 amino acids. The V and J ends lost 0 bases and 5 bases respectively, with 11 bases between them. The V gene's germline CDR1 is SGDLS and CDR2 YYNGEE. The CDR3 coding sequence is TGTGCCAGCAGCGTAGGTATGAAGACGGAGACCCAGTACTTC. The encoded protein is CASSVGMKTETQYF.

In its sample, this clonotype was seen many times. V usage is TRBV9 and J usage is TRBJ2-1; D is perhaps TRBD1 (6 bases). Trimming removed 4 bases from V and 0 bases from J, with 11 bases in between. The CDR3 spans 15 residues. Germline V lookup: CDR1 SGDLS, CDR2 YYNGEE. In DNA, the CDR3 is TGTGCCAGCAGCCCCCGGGACACCTCCTACAATGAGCAGTTCTTC. As protein: CASSPRDTSYNEQFF.

The chain uses TRBV5-5 and TRBJ1-2; D is uncertain. The CDR3 length is 12 residues. The germline V gene has CDR1 SGHKS and CDR2 YYEKEE (reference sequence). Deletions cut 3 bases from V and 8 bases from J, with 11 bases between. In DNA, the CDR3 is TGTGCCAGCAGCTCGATTGGGAAAGGCTACACCTTC. As protein: CASSSIGKGYTF.

This clonotype appeared a few times. The gene calls are TRBV4-1 and TRBJ1-2, with D tentatively TRBD1 (5 bases). The CDR3 runs to 13 residues. The germline V gene has CDR1 MGHRA and CDR2 YSYEKL. V was cut by 3 bases and J by 7 bases, with 12 bases left in between. The CDR3 nucleotides read TGCGCCAGCAGCCATCTCGGGACTCTTGGCTACACCTTC. Its translation: CASSHLGTLGYTF.

A single count supports this clonotype. The chain combines TRBV27 with TRBJ2-1, with D possibly TRBD1 on 6 matching bases. V dropped 6 bases and J dropped 9 bases, with 15 bases sitting between them. CDR1 is MNHEY, CDR2 SMNVEV, per germline (reference sequence). This CDR3 spans 13 amino acids. In DNA form, the CDR3 reads TGTGCCAGCAGCGATGCCAGGGGCAGTGAGCAGTTCTTC. Protein: CASSDARGSEQFF.

There are a few counts of this clonotype. The chain couples TRBV7-8 to TRBJ2-5; 10 bases are a match to TRBD1. This CDR3 spans 15 amino acids. With V trimmed by 2 bases and J by 2 bases, 2 bases remained unmatched. Germline values: CDR1 SGHVS, CDR2 FQNEAQ. This chain's CDR3 is CASSLPGQGQETQYF. The CDR3 nucleotides are TGTGCCAGCAGCTTACCGGGACAGGGGCAAGAGACCCAGTACTTC.

With respect to this clonotype: With a much larger clone just one base away, this may be a read error. This chain links TRBV29-1 with TRBJ2-7; 9 nucleotides align to TRBD1. This CDR3 has 14 residues. After removal of 6 bases from V and 9 bases from J, the junction contained 15 bases not matched to a gene. CDR1 SQVTM and CDR2 ANQGSEA come from the germline V gene. DNA of the CDR3: TGCAGCGTCGAGGGGGGACAGGGATGCACTAGGCAGTACTTC. The encoded protein is CSVEGGQGCTRQYF.

Regarding this clonotype: The junction and the germline gene differ at one end; a read error may be behind it. The rearrangement uses TRBV7-2 and TRBJ2-2, with D tentatively TRBD1 or TRBD2 (5 bases each). This CDR3 contains 14 residues. Germline V gene sequence: CDR1 SGHTA, CDR2 FQGNSA. In nucleotides, the CDR3 is TGTGCCAGCAGCTTCAGGGTTAACACCGGGGAGCGGTTTTTT. Translating gives CASSFRVNTGERFF.

The gene calls are TRBV2 and TRBJ2-1; 10 positions agree with TRBD2. V shed 8 bases, J shed 8 bases, and the junction held 9 bases outside the gene matches. CDR1 is SNHLY and CDR2 is FYNNEI in the germline V gene. CDR3 size: 14 residues. The CDR3 protein is CASRGSGGPHEQFF. The CDR3 bases are TGTGCCAGCCGCGGTAGCGGGGGGCCCCATGAGCAGTTCTTC.

The chain is built from TRBV5-1 and TRBJ2-5; 7 nucleotides match TRBD2. Per germline, CDR1 SGHRS and CDR2 YFSETQ. V trimming: 6 bases; J trimming: 4 bases; junction bases outside the gene matches: 12. The CDR3 is 15 amino acids. CDR3 DNA sequence: TGCGCCAGCACCTTCGGAGGGTCGGGGGGAGAGACCCAGTACTTC. Protein product: CASTFGGSGGETQYF. The whole variable domain, remainder taken from reference TRBV5-1 and TRBJ2-5, is KAGVTQTPRYLIKTRGQQVTLSCSPISGHRSVSWYQQTPGQGLQFLFEYFSETQRNKGNFPGRFSGRQFSNSRSEMNVSTLELGDSALYLCASTFGGSGGETQYFGPGTRLLVL.

This clonotype was seen a few times. The chain uses TRBV29-1 and TRBJ2-3, with 12 bases fitting TRBD1. The CDR3 spans 16 residues. J was trimmed by 3 bases and V by 4 bases; bases with no gene match: 8. CDR1 is SQVTM and CDR2 is ANQGSEA in the germline V gene. The CDR3: CSVVAGTGGITDTQYF. In nucleotides, the CDR3 is TGCAGCGTTGTGGCCGGGACAGGGGGCATAACAGATACGCAGTATTTT.

This chain connects TRBV3-1 to TRBJ2-3; D perhaps matches TRBD2 (5 bases). CDR1 and CDR2 from the germline V gene are LGHDT and YNNKEL (reference sequence). V was clipped by 0 bases and J by 5 bases, with 21 bases between them. There are 18 residues in the CDR3. CDR3 in DNA: TGTGCCAGCAGCCAAGATCGCTTGTTTTGGGAGTTGAAAGATACGCAGTATTTT. Amino acid sequence: CASSQDRLFWELKDTQYF.

The chain combines TRBV9 with TRBJ2-3; D is perhaps TRBD1 (5 bases). Per germline, CDR1 SGDLS and CDR2 YYNGEE. V lost 0 bases, J lost 3 bases, and 11 bases lay in between. The CDR3 has 15 residues. The CDR3 DNA sequence: TGTGCCAGCAGCGTAGGACAGATAGGTACAGATACGCAGTATTTT. As protein: CASSVGQIGTDTQYF.